Presented here are 25 T cell receptor beta chains from one specimen sequenced in a study of CD8 T cells in Susac syndrome. RNA in amounts of roughly 0.45 to 1 ug was reverse transcribed with random hexamers. TCRdb called the immunoSEQ multiplex PCR reads again in MiXCR, with one record for every CDR3 protein. Of some 190,000 distinct CDR3 sequences listed, over 90% are singletons. The sample taken for sequencing was CD4+ T cells from PBMCs. Receptor source: a human donor with Susac syndrome.

This chain joins TRBV7-2 and TRBJ2-3; D gene unclear. Between the trimmed V and J ends, which lost 0 bases and 3 bases, there was a span of 7 bases. CDR1 is SGHTA, CDR2 FQGNSA, per germline. The CDR3 runs 14 residues. In DNA, the CDR3 is TGTGCCAGCAGCTTAGCGTTCGGGACAGATACGCAGTATTTT. Its protein is CASSLAFGTDTQYF.

This sequence joins TRBV9 and TRBJ2-2; D perhaps matches TRBD1 (5 bases). Trimming stripped 2 bases from V and 0 bases from J, with 8 bases between. Germline CDR1 and CDR2: SGDLS and YYNGEE. The CDR3 totals 15 residues. CDR3 sequence (DNA): TGTGCCAGCAGCGTGCTAGGGGCGAACACCGGGGAGCTGTTTTTT. Its protein product is CASSVLGANTGELFF.

V gene TRBV19 combines with J gene TRBJ1-6; D is unresolved. Germline values: CDR1 LNHDA, CDR2 SQIVND (reference sequence). V lost 5 bases, J lost 5 bases, and 19 bases lay in between. This CDR3 spans 17 amino acids. The CDR3 DNA reads as TGTGCCAGTAGTGGAGCCCGGGCTTGGGATGATAATTCACCCCTCCACTTT. Translating gives CASSGARAWDDNSPLHF.

The V call is TRBV7-2, the J call TRBJ2-7, with 8 bases aligning to TRBD1. The trim removed 2 bases at V and 9 bases at J, leaving 15 bases unmatched. Germline V CDR1 and CDR2: SGHTA, FQGNSA. This CDR3 is 16 amino acids long. As DNA, the CDR3 is TGTGCCAGCAGCTTACGGCGGGGCAGGGGGCCCCCCCGGCAGTACTTC. Protein: CASSLRRGRGPPRQYF.

The chain recombines TRBV24-1 with TRBJ2-7; TRBD1 matches 9 bases. The germline V gene encodes CDR1 KGHDR and CDR2 SFDVKD. With V trimmed by 4 bases and J by 2 bases, 5 bases remained unmatched. The CDR3 length is 15 residues. As DNA, the CDR3 is TGTGCCACCAGTGACCCGGGACAGGGAGCCTACGAGCAGTACTTC. Protein product: CATSDPGQGAYEQYF.

The rearrangement uses TRBV20-1 and TRBJ1-1; 12 nucleotides agree with TRBD1. Per germline, CDR1 DFQATT and CDR2 SNEGSKA (reference sequence). V was clipped by 0 bases and J by 10 bases; unmatched bases: 6. CDR3 size: 14 residues. The CDR3 nucleotides are TGCAGTGCTAGAGATCGCGGGACAGGGGGCCGAGCTTTCTTT. Translation gives CSARDRGTGGRAFF.

This clonotype appeared a single time. The gene calls are TRBV29-1 and TRBJ2-5, with D maybe TRBD2 (5 bases). The CDR3 has 15 residues. The germline gives CDR1 SQVTM, CDR2 ANQGSEA. With 6 bases removed from V and 2 bases from J, the gap between germline ends came to 19 bases. The CDR3 sequence is CSVTGGGDLQETQYF. The CDR3 region has the DNA TGCAGCGTGACCGGTGGAGGAGACCTTCAAGAGACCCAGTACTTC.

The J gene is TRBJ1-5, the V gene TRBV10-3, with TRBD1 matching over 7 bases. Germline values: CDR1 ENHRY, CDR2 SYGVKD. This CDR3 is built from 14 residues. V was pared by 6 bases and J by 1 base, with 3 bases of the junction left unmatched. CDR3 DNA sequence: TGTGCCATCAGAGGACAGGCCAGCAATCAGCCCCAGCATTTT. Its translation: CAIRGQASNQPQHF.

V usage is TRBV27 and J usage is TRBJ1-6, with TRBD1 matching 7 bases. The CDR3 is 14 residues long. With V trimmed by 2 bases and J by 9 bases, 4 bases remained unmatched. Germline loops: CDR1 MNHEY, CDR2 SMNVEV (reference sequence). The CDR3: CASSLQGDGSPLHF. Written as DNA, the CDR3 is TGTGCCAGCAGTTTACAGGGGGACGGTTCACCCCTCCACTTT.

This clonotype was picked up a small number of times. The chain combines TRBV7-9 with TRBJ2-3; 13 bases agree with TRBD2. Germline V gene data show CDR1 as SEHNR and CDR2 as FQNEAQ (reference sequence). The CDR3 is 16 amino acids. Trimming at V came to 5 bases and at J to 3 bases, leaving 5 bases not matched to a gene. CDR3 amino acids: CASSPGLAGVTDTQYF. DNA for the CDR3: TGTGCCAGCAGCCCCGGACTAGCGGGGGTTACAGATACGCAGTATTTT.

The genes are TRBV20-1 and TRBJ2-3; D is ambiguous. Germline lookup yields CDR1 DFQATT and CDR2 SNEGSKA (reference sequence). This CDR3 region has 13 residues. Between the trimmed V and J ends, which lost 2 bases and 5 bases, there was a span of 11 bases. The DNA for the CDR3 is TGCAGTGCTAGATCCCCCCTGGGAGATACGCAGTATTTT. Its protein is CSARSPLGDTQYF.

The chain combines TRBV20-1 with TRBJ2-3; a weak D match, TRBD1 (6 bases). Between the trimmed V and J ends, which lost 6 bases and 2 bases, there was a span of 18 bases. In germline, CDR1 is DFQATT, CDR2 SNEGSKA (reference sequence). The CDR3 extends over 15 amino acids. CDR3 sequence: CSAPKGDGSTDTQYF. In DNA form, the CDR3 reads TGCAGTGCCCCAAAGGGGGACGGATCCACAGATACGCAGTATTTT.

This clonotype was detected once. The rearrangement joins TRBV20-1 to TRBJ2-5, with D tentatively TRBD2 (7 bases). The V end lost 6 bases, the J end lost 5 bases, and 28 bases lay between the germline ends. This CDR3 is 17 amino acids long. CDR1 is DFQATT and CDR2 is SNEGSKA in the germline V gene (reference sequence). This CDR3 reads CSAVGGGGRGAWETQYF. The DNA for the CDR3 is TGCAGTGCAGTGGGGGGCGGGGGCAGGGGAGCCTGGGAGACCCAGTACTTC.

The V and J genes are TRBV6-5 and TRBJ2-1; D unclear. This CDR3 is built from 14 residues. The germline CDR1 and CDR2 sequences are MNHEY and SVGAGI. V lost 0 bases and J 5 bases, leaving 8 bases between the germline ends. CDR3 bases: TGTGCCAGCAGTTACTCGGGCAGAGACAATGAGCAGTTCTTC. Protein sequence: CASSYSGRDNEQFF.

The J gene is TRBJ1-5, the V gene TRBV3-1; 7 nucleotides align to TRBD1. The CDR3 runs 15 residues. Germline V gene data show CDR1 as LGHDT and CDR2 as YNNKEL (reference sequence). Losses at the gene ends were 4 bases for V and 0 bases for J; bases not matched to a gene: 3. DNA of the CDR3: TGTGCCAGCAGCCCTGGGACAGCTAGCAATCAGCCCCAGCATTTT. Its protein product is CASSPGTASNQPQHF. The whole variable domain, remainder taken from reference TRBV3-1 and TRBJ1-5, is DTAVSQTPKYLVTQMGNDKSIKCEQNLGHDTMYWYKQDSKKFLKIMFSYNNKELIINETVPNRFSPKSPDKAHLNLHINSLELGDSAVYFCASSPGTASNQPQHFGDGTRLSIL.

Here the CDR3 DNA reads TGTGCCAGCGGACTAGCGGGGTACACCGGGGAGCTGTTTTTT. Its translation: CASGLAGYTGELFF. The chain uses TRBV4-2 and TRBJ2-2, with 12 bases lining up with TRBD2. The germline V gene has CDR1 LGHNA and CDR2 YNFKEQ. The junction had 1 base not matched to a gene; V was cut back by 8 bases and J by 3 bases. The CDR3 runs to 14 residues.

The chain uses TRBV30 and TRBJ1-4; a weak D match, TRBD1 (6 bases). The CDR3 covers 13 residues. Germline CDR1 GTSNPN, CDR2 SVGIG (reference sequence). The DNA for the CDR3 is TGTGCAACTGGTAGGCAGGGGAATGAAAAACTGTTTTTT. Encoded protein: CATGRQGNEKLFF. The entire variable domain, with the rest obtained from reference TRBV30 and TRBJ1-4, is as follows: SQTIHQWPATLVQPVGSPLSLECTVEGTSNPNLYWYRQAAGRGLQLLFYSVGIGQISSEVPQNLSASRPQDRQFILSSKKLLLSDSGFYLCATGRQGNEKLFFGSGTQLSVL.

The CDR3 region is CASSPGQLNSPLHF. CDR3 coding DNA: TGTGCCAGCAGCCCGGGACAGCTAAATTCACCCCTCCACTTT. The chain is built from TRBV7-2 and TRBJ1-6, with 7 bases fitting TRBD1. V shed 5 bases, J shed 7 bases, and the junction held 5 bases outside the gene matches. The V gene's germline CDR1 is SGHTA and CDR2 FQGNSA. The CDR3 sequence is 14 residues long.

The count of this clonotype is one. This sequence joins TRBV12-3 or TRBV12-4 and TRBJ1-1, with TRBD1 as a possible D gene (5 bases). This CDR3 is 14 amino acids long. The ends were cut back, 5 bases at V and 5 bases at J, with 15 bases in the middle. CDR3 amino acids: CASSILQGRTEAFF. CDR3 sequence (DNA): TGTGCCAGCAGTATACTTCAGGGTCGAACTGAAGCTTTCTTT.

V and J are TRBV3-1 and TRBJ1-1; D perhaps matches TRBD1 (5 bases). Germline V gives CDR1 LGHDT, CDR2 YNNKEL (reference sequence). The V gene lost 1 base and the J gene lost 1 base, with 10 bases spanning the gap. This CDR3 contains 15 residues. CDR3 amino acids: CASSQVGAANTEAFF. For the CDR3, the DNA is TGTGCCAGCAGCCAAGTAGGGGCTGCGAACACTGAAGCTTTCTTT.

The chain combines TRBV29-1 with TRBJ2-4; 9 bases map to TRBD1. V shed 6 bases and J 0 bases; nucleotides not matched to a gene: 3. This CDR3 is 14 amino acids long. Germline V gene sequence: CDR1 SQVTM, CDR2 ANQGSEA. The CDR3 bases are TGCAGCGTGGGGACAGGGCTAGCCAAAAACATTCAGTACTTC. This encodes CSVGTGLAKNIQYF.

The chain recombines TRBV12-3 or TRBV12-4 with TRBJ1-5; 7 bases align to TRBD1. Losses at the gene ends were 6 bases for V and 11 bases for J; bases not matched to a gene: 10. There are 13 residues in the CDR3. CDR3 amino acids: CASRVPSGGSQHF. The DNA for the CDR3 is TGTGCCAGCAGAGTGCCCTCAGGGGGATCCCAGCATTTT.

V gene TRBV14 combines with J gene TRBJ2-7; D possibly matches TRBD1 or TRBD2 (5 bases each). CDR3 length: 15 residues. Trimming shortened V by 4 bases and J by 0 bases, and 13 bases separated the two germline ends. The V gene's germline CDR1 is SGHDN and CDR2 FVKESK. CDR3 sequence (DNA): TGTGCCAGCAGCCGAGGGGACGTGCTCTCCTACGAGCAGTACTTC. Translating gives CASSRGDVLSYEQYF.

The CDR3 sequence: CATSPGAPGANVLTF. The CDR3 region has the DNA TGTGCCACCAGTCCAGGGGCCCCTGGGGCCAACGTCCTGACTTTC. The gene calls are TRBV24-1 and TRBJ2-6; weak D call: TRBD1 (6 bases). The length of the CDR3 is 15 residues. CDR1 is KGHDR, CDR2 SFDVKD, per germline. The germline V and J ends were trimmed by 6 bases and 2 bases, with 10 bases remaining between them.

The V and J genes are TRBV20-1 and TRBJ2-5; D is undetermined. Germline CDR1 DFQATT, CDR2 SNEGSKA (reference sequence). This CDR3 is built from 13 residues. Trimming removed 2 bases at V and 5 bases at J, with 12 bases between. The CDR3 nucleotides are TGCAGTGCTAGACGGCCCTCGGGCGAGACCCAGTACTTC. The encoded protein is CSARRPSGETQYF.